Listed here are 10 T cell receptor beta chains from one sample, sequenced in a study of radiotherapy plus CTLA-4 blockade in lung cancer. Method: immunoSEQ multiplex PCR; TCRdb's copy keeps in-frame clones and lacks some. The sample carries around 50,000 clones, about 88% recorded once. The specimen comprised peripheral blood, sampled from a patient treated with radiotherapy plus ipilimumab. These receptors all stem from a human donor with non-small cell lung cancer that progressed on radiotherapy plus ipilimumab. Some clones in this sample may be carry-over from other donors' samples.

The chain links TRBV7-2 to TRBJ1-2; 8 nucleotides line up with TRBD1. The CDR3 totals 15 residues. Germline lookup yields CDR1 SGHTA and CDR2 FQGNSA. The V segment lost 5 bases and the J segment 8 bases; nucleotides outside the gene matches: 13. CDR3 protein: CASSPTADRARGYTF. CDR3 sequence (DNA): TGTGCCAGCAGCCCGACAGCGGACAGGGCTAGGGGCTACACCTTC. The full variable domain, completed using reference TRBV7-2 and TRBJ1-2, is GAGVSQSPSNKVTEKGKDVELRCDPISGHTALYWYRQSLGQGLEFLIYFQGNSAPDKSGLPSDRFSAERTGGSVSTLTIQRTQQEDSAVYLCASSPTADRARGYTFGSGTRLTVV.

The chain couples TRBV5-6 to TRBJ2-5, with TRBD2 matching over 9 bases. This CDR3 contains 17 residues. Germline V gene lookup returns CDR1 SGHDT and CDR2 YYEEEE. V trimming: 0 bases; J trimming: 0 bases; junction bases outside the gene matches: 6. The DNA for the CDR3 is TGTGCCAGCAGCTTGGGCCGGGCGGGAGGGTACCAAGAGACCCAGTACTTC. Its protein is CASSLGRAGGYQETQYF. Together with reference TRBV5-6 and TRBJ2-5, the CDR3 gives the full variable domain: DAGVTQSPTHLIKTRGQQVTLRCSPKSGHDTVSWYQQALGQGPQFIFQYYEEEERQRGNFPDRFSGHQFPNYSSELNVNALLLGDSALYLCASSLGRAGGYQETQYFGPGTRLLVL.

The rearrangement links TRBV2 to TRBJ2-1; no reliable D call. The V gene lost 7 bases and the J gene lost 4 bases, with 17 bases spanning the gap. This CDR3 is 15 amino acids long. Germline CDR1 and CDR2: SNHLY and FYNNEI. CDR3 in DNA: TGTGCCAGCACGCCCAGTTCAACAGAATACAATGAGCAGTTCTTC. It translates to CASTPSSTEYNEQFF.

V gene TRBV7-6 combines with J gene TRBJ1-1, with D possibly matching TRBD1 (5 bases). V lost 3 bases to trimming and J lost 2 bases, with 10 bases between them. This CDR3 is 14 amino acids long. Germline V gene sequence: CDR1 SGHVS, CDR2 FNYEAQ. The CDR3 sequence is CASSLGGRNTEAFF. The CDR3 DNA is TGTGCCAGCAGCTTGGGGGGACGCAACACTGAAGCTTTCTTT.

The rearrangement joins TRBV19 to TRBJ2-7, with a possible D match to TRBD2 (5 bases). V lost 5 bases and J lost 3, with 11 bases in between. CDR3 length: 13 residues. Looked up from germline, CDR1 is LNHDA and CDR2 is SQIVND (reference sequence). The DNA of the CDR3 is TGTGCCAGTAGTGCCGGACTTAACTACGAGCAGTACTTC. Its translation: CASSAGLNYEQYF.

The V gene is TRBV11-2, the J gene TRBJ2-1; D remains ambiguous. The CDR3 extends over 15 amino acids. Trimming took 3 bases from V and 5 from J, leaving 14 bases between them. Germline CDR1 and CDR2: SGHAT and FQNNGV. This chain's CDR3 is CASSFLADGNNEQFF. CDR3 DNA: TGTGCCAGCAGCTTTCTTGCGGATGGAAACAATGAGCAGTTCTTC.

The chain links TRBV5-1 to TRBJ2-7; tentatively, D is TRBD2 (5 bases). The CDR3 spans 13 residues. V dropped 3 bases and J dropped 5 bases, with 12 bases sitting between them. CDR1 is SGHRS and CDR2 is YFSETQ in the germline V gene. The CDR3 DNA sequence: TGCGCCAGCAGCTCTGGGAGTGGAGACGAGCAGTACTTC. Translated: CASSSGSGDEQYF.

As DNA, the CDR3 is TGTGCCAGCAGTTTAAAGGGGGCCGGCACAGATACGCAGTATTTT. Its protein is CASSLKGAGTDTQYF. The rearrangement links TRBV28 to TRBJ2-3; 7 bases match TRBD1. The CDR3 length is 15 residues. After removal of 2 bases from V and 1 base from J, the junction contained 3 bases not matched to a gene. Looked up from germline, CDR1 is MDHEN and CDR2 is SYDVKM. The whole variable domain, filled in from reference TRBV28 and TRBJ2-3, reads DVKVTQSSRYLVKRTGEKVFLECVQDMDHENMFWYRQDPGLGLRLIYFSYDVKMKEKGDIPEGYSVSREKKERFSLILESASTNQTSMYLCASSLKGAGTDTQYFGPGTRLTVL.

This chain uses TRBV27 with TRBJ2-7; 10 nucleotides line up with TRBD2. Germline V CDR1 and CDR2: MNHEY, SMNVEV (reference sequence). CDR3 length: 14 residues. The V segment lost 6 bases and the J segment 5 bases; nucleotides outside the gene matches: 7. The CDR3 is CASRRASGSHEQYF. CDR3 DNA: TGTGCCAGCAGAAGGGCTAGCGGGAGCCACGAGCAGTACTTC.

The genes are TRBV5-1 and TRBJ2-7, with TRBD1 as a possible D gene (6 bases). Per the germline V gene, CDR1 is SGHRS and CDR2 is YFSETQ. V was shortened by 0 bases and J by 5 bases, with 12 bases between the two germline ends. This CDR3 comprises 14 residues. The chain's CDR3 is CASSLASQGHEQYF. The CDR3 nucleotides are TGCGCCAGCAGCTTGGCCTCACAGGGCCACGAGCAGTACTTC.